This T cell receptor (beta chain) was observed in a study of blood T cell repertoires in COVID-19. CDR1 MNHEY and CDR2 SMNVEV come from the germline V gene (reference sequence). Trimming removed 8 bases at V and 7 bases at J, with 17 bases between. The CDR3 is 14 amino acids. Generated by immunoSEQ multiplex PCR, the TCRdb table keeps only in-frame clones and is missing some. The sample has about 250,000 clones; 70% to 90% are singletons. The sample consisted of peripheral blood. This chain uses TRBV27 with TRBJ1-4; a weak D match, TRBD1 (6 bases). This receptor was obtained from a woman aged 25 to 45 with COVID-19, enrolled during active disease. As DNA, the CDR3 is TGTGCCAGCGGAAACAGGGCTAGTAGTGAAAAACTGTTTTTT. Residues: CASGNRASSEKLFF.